This TCR beta chain was captured in a study of glioma-infiltrating T cells. Study overall: Glioma patients had dexamethasone for six or fewer days before surgery.

Remarks on this clonotype: Its antigen is undetermined. The junction differs from germline at one of its ends, possibly a read error.

Study observations and caveats: A blood CDR3 motif signature was depleted in highly divergent patients.

Using RNA template, CDR3s of TCR alpha and beta were amplified with iRepertoire arm-PCR. TCRdb redid the calling of the multiplex PCR reads with MiXCR, one entry per CDR3 protein. Altogether 300,000 to 450,000 distinct CDR3 sequences are present, more than 35% being singletons, with the ten largest covering approximately 12%. This TCR derives from a human donor with low-grade glioma or glioblastoma, undergoing nonglioma brain surgery, or in good health (not recorded which). Specimen: glioma tissue, nonneoplastic brain tissue, or PBMCs (not recorded which).

The CDR3 coding sequence is TGCAGTGCTAGAGATCTCGTGCGACTAGCGGGAGTGTACAATAAGCAGTTCTTC. Amino acid sequence: CSARDLVRLAGVYNKQFF. V usage is TRBV20-1 and J usage is TRBJ2-1, with 12 bases that match TRBD2. CDR1 and CDR2 (germline): DFQATT, SNEGSKA (reference sequence). This CDR3 contains 18 residues.